The 6 T cell receptor beta chains in this list originate from one sample, sequenced in a study of T cell changes during pregnancy in multiple sclerosis. TCRdb's table, derived via immunoSEQ multiplex PCR, lists solely in-frame clones and lacks some. The sample has under 130,000 clones, roughly 90% seen once; the top ten hold 3% to 3.5%. Sequences were derived from peripheral blood, sampled after pregnancy. All receptors come from a female donor with multiple sclerosis, enrolled in a pregnancy study.

The chain couples TRBV10-3 to TRBJ2-7; D is undetermined. The germline V gene has CDR1 ENHRY and CDR2 SYGVKD. The CDR3 totals 14 residues. Trimming shortened V by 4 bases and J by 3 bases, and 13 bases separated the two germline ends. This CDR3 is CAISASRNYYEQYF. The CDR3 DNA follows: TGTGCCATCAGTGCGTCAAGGAACTACTACGAGCAGTACTTC.

The rearrangement uses TRBV13 and TRBJ1-3; no clear D gene. This CDR3 contains 14 residues. V was clipped by 2 bases and J by 9 bases, with 14 bases between them. Germline-derived CDR1 and CDR2 are PRHDT and FYEKMQ (reference sequence). The CDR3 spells CASSLFTVDGTIYF. The CDR3 nucleotides are TGTGCCAGCAGCTTATTCACAGTGGATGGCACCATATATTTT. The whole variable domain, remainder taken from reference TRBV13 and TRBJ1-3, is AAGVIQSPRHLIKEKRETATLKCYPIPRHDTVYWYQQGPGQDPQFLISFYEKMQSDKGSIPDRFSAQQFSDYHSELNMSSLELGDSALYFCASSLFTVDGTIYFGEGSWLTVV.

The rearrangement uses TRBV15 and TRBJ2-1; D remains ambiguous. The CDR3 totals 12 residues. Germline CDR1 and CDR2: LNHNV and YYDKDF (reference sequence). Trimming pared 1 base from V and 7 bases from J, leaving 5 bases between. CDR3 amino acids: CATSRVTNEQFF. Written as DNA, the CDR3 is TGTGCCACCAGCAGAGTTACTAATGAGCAGTTCTTC.

This clone is a singleton in its sample. The chain has TRBV19 and TRBJ1-1, with 7 bases aligning to TRBD1. The V segment lost 7 bases and the J segment 4 bases; nucleotides outside the gene matches: 3. The CDR3 length is 12 residues. The germline CDR1 and CDR2 sequences are LNHDA and SQIVND (reference sequence). The CDR3 spells CASKNRGTEAFF. The CDR3 DNA reads as TGTGCCAGTAAAAACAGGGGCACTGAAGCTTTCTTT.

V and J are TRBV5-1 and TRBJ1-1; the match to TRBD1 covers 9 bases. With V trimmed by 1 base and J by 1 base, 2 bases remained unmatched. CDR3 size: 15 residues. Per the germline V gene, CDR1 is SGHRS and CDR2 is YFSETQ. The CDR3 is CASSLKTGGNTEAFF. The CDR3 coding sequence is TGCGCCAGCAGCTTGAAGACAGGGGGGAACACTGAAGCTTTCTTT.

J is TRBJ2-5 and V is TRBV5-4, with 9 bases lining up with TRBD1. The DNA end favors TRBJ2-7, so the J call may be wrong. CDR1 is SGHNT and CDR2 is YYREEE in the germline V gene (reference sequence). The CDR3 has 14 residues. This chain's CDR3 is CASRGQGGPYEQYF. CDR3 bases: TGTGCCAGCAGGGGACAGGGCGGCCCCTACGAGCAGTACTTC.